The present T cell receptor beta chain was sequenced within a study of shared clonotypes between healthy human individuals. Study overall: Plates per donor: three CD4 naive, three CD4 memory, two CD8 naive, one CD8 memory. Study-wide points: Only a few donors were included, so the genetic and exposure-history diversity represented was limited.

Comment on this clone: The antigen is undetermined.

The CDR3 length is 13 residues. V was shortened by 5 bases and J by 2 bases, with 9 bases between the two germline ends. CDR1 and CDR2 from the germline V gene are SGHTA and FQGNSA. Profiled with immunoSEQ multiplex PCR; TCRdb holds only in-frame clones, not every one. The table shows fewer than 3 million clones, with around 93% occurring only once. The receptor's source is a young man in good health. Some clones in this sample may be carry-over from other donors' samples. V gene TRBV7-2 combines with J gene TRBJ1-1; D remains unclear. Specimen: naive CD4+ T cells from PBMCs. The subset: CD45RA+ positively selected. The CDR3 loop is CASSAGRNTEAFF. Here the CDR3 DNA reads TGTGCCAGCAGCGCGGGGAGAAACACTGAAGCTTTCTTT. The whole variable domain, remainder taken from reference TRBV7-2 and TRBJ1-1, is GAGVSQSPSNKVTEKGKDVELRCDPISGHTALYWYRQSLGQGLEFLIYFQGNSAPDKSGLPSDRFSAERTGGSVSTLTIQRTQQEDSAVYLCASSAGRNTEAFFGQGTRLTVV.